The text below deals with one TCR beta chain. Its antigen is not yet known. The sequence runs out 3 residues before the end of the CDR3; the remainder is reconstructed from the germline J gene. This record belongs to a study of T cells in women clearing cervical HPV infection (dated by TCRdb to the late 2010s). Context from the whole study: The cases were approximately 25 women with histologically confirmed HPV16-related CIN3 or worse, and 2 of these cases were invasive cancers. Quality controls consisted of five blinded duplicates per group, for a total of about 60 samples made up of approximately 50 participants and around ten replicates. The controls were fewer than 30 women whose single incident HPV16 infection cleared within 12 months with no development of precancer or cancer. Among cases, blood sampling occurred a median of about 150 days after lesion detection, with an interquartile range of 90 to 200 days. In the parent cohort, 8,500 to 12,000 women aged 18 or older were enrolled in Guanacaste, Costa Rica, during about 1993 to 1994 and were followed for roughly seven years. Blood from cases was collected at the visit at which the lesion was first identified, whereas blood from controls was collected once infection was no longer detected. Cases were matched to controls by age within five years and by the year the sample was collected. HLA typing was available for only a few women, so HLA type could not be excluded as a confounder. Cases had a median age of almost 35 years and controls had a median age of approximately 40, with no significant differences in baseline characteristics. An exploratory proof-of-principle case-control study, nested within the Guanacaste HPV Natural History Study in Costa Rica, was conducted to compare TCR repertoires across cervical HPV16 outcomes.

The immunoSEQ assay used multiplex PCR to amplify TCR beta CDR3 regions from an average of around 1,200 ng of genomic DNA per sample. The assay corrected primer bias using a complete synthetic TCR repertoire to establish an amplification baseline. The amplicons were sequenced on the Illumina platform. As for the authors' bioinformatics: Sequences were error-corrected by clustering with frequency ratios and a modified nearest-neighbor algorithm and were then analyzed in the immunoSEQ Analyzer with IMGT gene definitions. At each rarefaction depth, TCR richness and evenness were averaged across 20 rarefaction repeats, and any sample with fewer sequences than the depth was left out. V, D and J gene relative abundances were compared between groups with Wilcoxon rank sum tests, applying FDR correction. An intraclass correlation of around 96% for TCR richness and an average of about 82% across 66 gene segments were obtained from the blinded duplicates. TCRdb limited this immuneACCESS table to in-frame rearrangements with V and J called. A share of clones is missing; checked studies link under half to unresolved V genes, and the rest is unexplained. V and J calls and clone size come straight from that table; D and trimming were deduced from the DNA. The record for this sample contains 30,000 to 40,000 clones. The biggest ten clones account for less than 9% of the sample.

Every participant had a single incident cervical HPV16 infection, and prevalent HPV16 infections were excluded. Cervical HPV DNA was detected by MY09/MY11 PCR, and genotyping was performed by dot-blot hybridization. Roughly 15 mL of heparinized blood were centrifuged, and the buffy coat was split into aliquots, frozen at -30 degrees C, and then kept at -80 degrees C. QIAGEN kits were used to extract genomic DNA from buffy coat specimens. The CDR3 has 14 amino acids, counting the end cysteine and phenylalanine. The 33 bases shown cover part of the CDR3, and their frame starts at base 1. V lost 3 bases and J lost 8 bases; the stretch between them is 13 bases long. The germline V gene (reference sequence) yields LNHNV for CDR1 and YYDKDF for CDR2. Study-level results and caveats: CIN3+ cases had significantly higher TCR repertoire richness than controls across sequencing depths, but evenness did not differ between the groups. Because of the cross-sectional design, the study could not determine whether the associations came before infection or resulted from infection, and neither effector/memory subsets nor HPV-specific T cells were isolated. By combining richness with V gene abundances, random forest classifiers separated cases from controls with an estimated AUC of less than 0.85. Because T-cell numbers per sample were unknown, differences in richness could reflect varying T-cell content rather than repertoire biology. Lower TRBV6-7 relative abundance was observed in cases than in controls (around 0.1% versus 0.15%; Bonferroni P = 0.0008).

Specimen: blood buffy coat. The TCR was taken from a woman aged 18-70 years with a cervical HPV16 infection that either progressed to CIN3+ or cleared (not recorded which). The chain is encoded by TRBV15 joined to TRBJ1-4, and the D gene may be TRBD1, 6 bases matching. CDR3 DNA (partial): TGTGCCACCAGCAGCACAGGGATCGGCGAAAAA. This translates into CATSSTGIGEK. The CDR3 in full is CATSSTGIGEKLFF.